This TCR beta chain came from a study of CD8 T cells in ankylosing spondylitis. Whole-study findings and limits: For ankylosing spondylitis blood, a TCR beta motif of several highly homologous variants appeared characteristic.

V dropped 7 bases and J dropped 4 bases, with 19 bases sitting between them. The CDR3 length is 15 residues. In regard to this clonotype: The antigen is undetermined.

As the method for making TCR beta libraries, quantitative 5'-RACE with molecular barcodes was used. TCRdb re-called the 5' RACE reads through MiXCR, storing one row per CDR3 protein. The sample contains some 270,000 distinct CDR3 sequences, about 30% of which appear only once. The sequenced sample was blood, either unsorted or a sorted T cell fraction (not recorded which). This clonotype originated in a male donor with ankylosing spondylitis or in good health (not recorded which). V gene TRBV12-3 or TRBV12-4 combines with J gene TRBJ1-1; possible D gene TRBD1, 6 bases. The CDR3, as DNA: TGTGCCAGCACCCTAAGGGGGGGGCGGGCCACTGAAGCTTTCTTT. Translating it yields CASTLRGGRATEAFF.